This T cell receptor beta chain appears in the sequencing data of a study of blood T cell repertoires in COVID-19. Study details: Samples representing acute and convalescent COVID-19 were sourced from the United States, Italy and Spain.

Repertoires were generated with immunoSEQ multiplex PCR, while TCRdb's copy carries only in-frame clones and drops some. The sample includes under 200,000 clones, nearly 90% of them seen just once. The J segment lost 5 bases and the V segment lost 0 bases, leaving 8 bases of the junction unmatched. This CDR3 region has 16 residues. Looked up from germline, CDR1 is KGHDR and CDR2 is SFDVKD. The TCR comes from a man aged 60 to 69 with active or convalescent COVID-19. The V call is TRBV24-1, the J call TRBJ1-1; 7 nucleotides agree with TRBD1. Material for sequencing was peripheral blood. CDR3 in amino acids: CATSDLPKSTGTEAFF. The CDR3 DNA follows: TGTGCCACCAGTGATTTGCCGAAATCGACAGGGACTGAAGCTTTCTTT.